This is a list of T cell receptor beta chains from one sample in a study of shared clonotypes between healthy human individuals. The protocol was immunoSEQ multiplex PCR, while the TCRdb copy is restricted to in-frame clones and leaves out a portion. This table holds around 500,000 clones, 70% to 80% found once. Sample: PBMCs. The source is a middle-aged woman in good health. Some clones in this sample may be carry-over from other donors' samples. Each CDR3 is given with its conserved first and last residue. A D gene is named only where the DNA matches it firmly. Clone size is stated in some rows and not others, as once, few, many or a class when expanded.

len	j_gene	v_gene	d_gene	abundance	CDR3nt	CDR3aa
11	TRBJ2-5	TRBV2	.	.	TGTGCCAGCGAGTACCAAGAGACCCAGTACTTC	CASEYQETQYF
14	TRBJ2-5	TRBV6-5	TRBD2	.	TGTGCCAGCAGGCCCTCGGGGGGAGGGGAGACCCAGTACTTC	CASRPSGGGETQYF
15	TRBJ2-2	TRBV10-1	.	.	TGCGCCAGCAGTGAGTCGATTCTGAACACCGGGGAGCTGTTTTTT	CASSESILNTGELFF
15	TRBJ2-1	TRBV14	TRBD2	.	TGTGCCAGCAGCCACCTAGCGGGGGCTCTTAATGAGCAGTTCTTC	CASSHLAGALNEQFF
15	TRBJ2-1	TRBV19	TRBD2	.	TGTGCCAGTAGTCTCAGTAGCGGGAGAGGCGATGAGCAGTTCTTC	CASSLSSGRGDEQFF
16	TRBJ1-1	TRBV30	.	.	TGTGCCTGGAGTGTACAAGGGGTATTTGGGGTCACTGAAGCTTTCTTT	CAWSVQGVFGVTEAFF
14	TRBJ1-1	TRBV9	.	few	TGTGCCAGCAGCGAGGGGCCAGGAGGCACTGAAGCTTTCTTT	CASSEGPGGTEAFF
15	TRBJ2-1	TRBV5-1	.	.	TGCGCCAGCAGCTTGGGCGGGACACTCTACAATGAGCAGTTCTTC	CASSLGGTLYNEQFF
13	TRBJ1-2	TRBV28	TRBD1	.	TGTGCCAGTCTCGGACAGGACGTCGATGGCTACACCTTC	CASLGQDVDGYTF
18	TRBJ2-3	TRBV7-3	TRBD2	.	TGTGCCAGCAGCTTAACTGGTACTAGCGGGAGTGTCACAGATACGCAGTATTTT	CASSLTGTSGSVTDTQYF
15	TRBJ2-3	TRBV11-3	TRBD2	.	TGTGCCAGCAGCCCGGGACTAGCGGTCACAGATACGCAGTATTTT	CASSPGLAVTDTQYF
12	TRBJ2-7	TRBV2	.	.	TGTGCCAGCAGTGCCGTCTCCTACGAGCAGTACTTC	CASSAVSYEQYF
17	TRBJ1-5	TRBV6-1	.	.	TGTGCCAGCAGGGAAGCCTGGAGGGGCACGAGGGGTCAGCCCCAGCATTTT	CASREAWRGTRGQPQHF
15	TRBJ1-1	TRBV6-1	TRBD1	few	TGTGCCAGCAGTGCGGGGACAGGGGCCCTGTTTGAAGCTTTCTTT	CASSAGTGALFEAFF
14	TRBJ1-1	TRBV11-2	.	few	TGTGCCAGCAGCTCCCAGATCCGCGACACTGAAGCTTTCTTT	CASSSQIRDTEAFF
15	TRBJ1-1	TRBV19	TRBD1	.	TGTGCCAGTACCAGGACAGGGGGTGGGAACACTGAAGCTTTCTTT	CASTRTGGGNTEAFF
15	TRBJ2-7	TRBV5-1	TRBD2	.	TGCGCCAGCAGCTTGGCGGGAGGGTCCGCCTACGAGCAGTACTTC	CASSLAGGSAYEQYF
15	TRBJ2-7	TRBV30	TRBD1	.	TGTGCCTGGAGTGAAATTGGACAGGGCTACTACGAGCAGTACTTC	CAWSEIGQGYYEQYF
16	TRBJ1-5	TRBV27	.	.	TGTGCCAGCAGTTTAGCTTCCCAGGGCACAAATCAGCCCCAGCATTTT	CASSLASQGTNQPQHF
16	TRBJ2-7	TRBV28	TRBD2	.	TGTGCCAGCAGGCGACCCTCGACTAGCGAGACCTACGAGCAGTACTTC	CASRRPSTSETYEQYF
14	TRBJ2-3	TRBV10-3	TRBD2	.	TGTGCCATCAGAGATAGCGGGAGCACAGATACGCAGTATTTT	CAIRDSGSTDTQYF
15	TRBJ2-1	TRBV7-2	TRBD2	.	TGTGCCAGCAGCTTCAATCTAGCGGGAGGGCCGGGGCAGTTCTTC	CASSFNLAGGPGQFF
13	TRBJ1-5	TRBV7-2	.	.	TGTGCCAGCAGCCAGGTGGTTGGGAGGCCCCAGCATTTT	CASSQVVGRPQHF
13	TRBJ1-5	TRBV28	.	.	TGTGCCAGCAGTCTCACGGATAATCAGCCCCAGCATTTT	CASSLTDNQPQHF
12	TRBJ2-1	TRBV7-2	TRBD1	.	TGTGCCAGCAGCTCGGACAGGCATGAGCAGTTCTTC	CASSSDRHEQFF
17	TRBJ2-7	TRBV28	.	.	TGTGCCAGCAGTTTGAAATACAGGGATAAGGCCTCCTACGAGCAGTACTTC	CASSLKYRDKASYEQYF
13	TRBJ1-2	TRBV28	.	.	TGTGCCAGCACCCCGGCTGAGGGCTATGGCTACACCTTC	CASTPAEGYGYTF
13	TRBJ1-1	TRBV5-1	.	few	TGCGCCAGCAGCTTTCCGGGGAACACTGAAGCTTTCTTT	CASSFPGNTEAFF
18	TRBJ2-3	TRBV15	TRBD2	.	TGTGCCACCAGCAGAGGAATCGCAGGGAGGGTTGGCACAGATACGCAGTATTTT	CATSRGIAGRVGTDTQYF